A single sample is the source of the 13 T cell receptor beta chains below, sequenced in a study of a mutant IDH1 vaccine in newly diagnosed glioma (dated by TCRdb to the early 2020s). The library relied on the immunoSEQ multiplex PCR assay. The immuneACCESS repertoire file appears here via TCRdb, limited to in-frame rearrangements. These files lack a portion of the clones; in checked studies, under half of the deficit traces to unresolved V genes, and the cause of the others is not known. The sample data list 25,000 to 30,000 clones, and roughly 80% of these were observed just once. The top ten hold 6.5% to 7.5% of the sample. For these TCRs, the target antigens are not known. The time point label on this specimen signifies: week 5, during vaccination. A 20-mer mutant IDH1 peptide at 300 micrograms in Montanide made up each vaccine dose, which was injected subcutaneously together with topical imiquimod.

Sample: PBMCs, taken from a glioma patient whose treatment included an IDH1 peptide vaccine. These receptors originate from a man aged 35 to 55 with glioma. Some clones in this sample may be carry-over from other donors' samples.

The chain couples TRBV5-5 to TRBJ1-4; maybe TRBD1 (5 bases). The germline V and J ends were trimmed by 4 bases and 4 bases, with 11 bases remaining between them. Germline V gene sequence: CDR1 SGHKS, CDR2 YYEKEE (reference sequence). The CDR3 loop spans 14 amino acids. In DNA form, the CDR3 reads TGTGCCAGCAGCCAAGTAGACAGTAATGAAAAACTGTTTTTT. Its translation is CASSQVDSNEKLFF.

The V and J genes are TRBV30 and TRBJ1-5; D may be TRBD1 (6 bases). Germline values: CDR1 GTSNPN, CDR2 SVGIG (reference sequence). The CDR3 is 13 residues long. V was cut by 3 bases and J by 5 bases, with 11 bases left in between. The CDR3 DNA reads TGTGCCTGGAGGCACGGGACACATCAGCCCCAGCATTTT. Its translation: CAWRHGTHQPQHF.

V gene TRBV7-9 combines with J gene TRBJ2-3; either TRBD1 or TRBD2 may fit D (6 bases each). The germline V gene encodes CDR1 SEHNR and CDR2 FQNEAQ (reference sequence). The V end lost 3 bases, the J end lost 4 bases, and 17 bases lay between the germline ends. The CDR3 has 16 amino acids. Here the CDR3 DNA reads TGTGCCAGCAGCTTCCTTGAAGGGGGGCCGGCAGATACGCAGTATTTT. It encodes CASSFLEGGPADTQYF.

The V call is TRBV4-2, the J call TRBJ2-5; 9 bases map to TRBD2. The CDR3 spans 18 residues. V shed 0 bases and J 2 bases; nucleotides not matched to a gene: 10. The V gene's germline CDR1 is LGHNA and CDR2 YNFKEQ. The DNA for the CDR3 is TGTGCCAGCAGCCAAGAAGCCGGAGCGGGGGGTTCACAAGAGACCCAGTACTTC. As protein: CASSQEAGAGGSQETQYF.

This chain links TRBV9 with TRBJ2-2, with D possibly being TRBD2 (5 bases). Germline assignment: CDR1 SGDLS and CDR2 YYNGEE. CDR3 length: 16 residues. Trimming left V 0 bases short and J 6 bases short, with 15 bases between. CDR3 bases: TGTGCCAGCAGCGTAGTAGGTGCGGCCGGGGCCGGGGAGCTGTTTTTT. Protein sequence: CASSVVGAAGAGELFF.

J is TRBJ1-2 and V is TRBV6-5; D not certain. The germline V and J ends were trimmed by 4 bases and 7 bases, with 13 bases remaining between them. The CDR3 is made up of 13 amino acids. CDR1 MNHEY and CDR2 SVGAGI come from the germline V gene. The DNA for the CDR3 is TGTGCCAGCAGTTTCAACCGGCTCCGTGGCTACACCTTC. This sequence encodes CASSFNRLRGYTF.

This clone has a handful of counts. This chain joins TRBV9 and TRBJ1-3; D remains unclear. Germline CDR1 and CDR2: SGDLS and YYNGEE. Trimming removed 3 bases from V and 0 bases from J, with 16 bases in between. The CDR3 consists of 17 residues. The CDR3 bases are TGTGCCAGCAGCGAGGGTCGAGGGAGCTTCTCTGGAAACACCATATATTTT. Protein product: CASSEGRGSFSGNTIYF.

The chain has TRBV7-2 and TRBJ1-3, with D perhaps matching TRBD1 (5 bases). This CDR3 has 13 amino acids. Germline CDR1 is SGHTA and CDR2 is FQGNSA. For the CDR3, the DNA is TGTGGGCTGGACGGGGGCTCTGGAAACACCATATATTTT. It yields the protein CGLDGGSGNTIYF.

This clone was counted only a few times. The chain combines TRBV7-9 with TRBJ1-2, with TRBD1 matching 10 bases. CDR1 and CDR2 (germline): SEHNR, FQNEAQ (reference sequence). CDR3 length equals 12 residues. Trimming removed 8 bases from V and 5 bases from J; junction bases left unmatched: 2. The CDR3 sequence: CASSGQGYGYTF. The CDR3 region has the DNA TGTGCCAGCTCGGGACAGGGGTATGGCTACACCTTC.

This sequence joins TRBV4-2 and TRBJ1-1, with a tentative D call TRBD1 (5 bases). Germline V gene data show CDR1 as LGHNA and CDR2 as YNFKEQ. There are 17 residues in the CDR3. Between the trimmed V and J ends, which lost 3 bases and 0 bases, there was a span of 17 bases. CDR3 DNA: TGTGCCAGCAGCCATCCGGACAACCTGATTCTGAACACTGAAGCTTTCTTT. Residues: CASSHPDNLILNTEAFF.

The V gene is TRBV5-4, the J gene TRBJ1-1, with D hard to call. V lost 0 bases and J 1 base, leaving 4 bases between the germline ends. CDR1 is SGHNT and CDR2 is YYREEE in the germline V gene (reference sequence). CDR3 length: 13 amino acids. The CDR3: CASSLAKNTEAFF. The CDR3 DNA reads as TGTGCCAGCAGCTTGGCGAAGAACACTGAAGCTTTCTTT.

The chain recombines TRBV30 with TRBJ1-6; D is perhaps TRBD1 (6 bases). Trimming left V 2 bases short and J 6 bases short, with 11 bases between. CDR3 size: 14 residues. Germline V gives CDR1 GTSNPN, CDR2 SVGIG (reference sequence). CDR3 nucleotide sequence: TGTGCCTGGAGTACCGGGACAAGTAATTCACCCCTCCACTTT. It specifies CAWSTGTSNSPLHF. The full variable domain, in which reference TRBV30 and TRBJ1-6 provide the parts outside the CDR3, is SQTIHQWPATLVQPVGSPLSLECTVEGTSNPNLYWYRQAAGRGLQLLFYSVGIGQISSEVPQNLSASRPQDRQFILSSKKLLLSDSGFYLCAWSTGTSNSPLHFGNGTRLTVT.

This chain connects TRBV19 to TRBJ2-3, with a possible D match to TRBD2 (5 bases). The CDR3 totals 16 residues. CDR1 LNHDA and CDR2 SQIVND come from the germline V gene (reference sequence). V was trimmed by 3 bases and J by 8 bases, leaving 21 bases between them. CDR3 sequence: CASSIGVGRSEGTQYF. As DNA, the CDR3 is TGTGCCAGTAGTATTGGGGTGGGGAGAAGCGAGGGTACGCAGTATTTT.